The 23 T cell receptor beta chains presented below share a single source sample, sequenced in a study of cytomegalovirus exposure and HLA in healthy donors. In the PCR, 60 Vbeta and 13 Jbeta primers were used. Clones were read by immunoSEQ multiplex PCR, and TCRdb kept only the in-frame ones, dropping some. The sample includes 150,000 or so clones, around 77% of them seen just once. The sequenced sample consisted of PBMCs. These receptors were taken from a male donor in good health and CMV-seropositive.

V gene TRBV9 combines with J gene TRBJ2-6; TRBD2 matches 14 bases. The trim removed 2 bases at V and 0 bases at J, leaving 1 base unmatched. This CDR3 spans 18 amino acids. Germline lookup yields CDR1 SGDLS and CDR2 YYNGEE. CDR3 residues: CASSVGLAGGSGANVLTF. Here the CDR3 DNA reads TGTGCCAGCAGCGTCGGACTAGCGGGGGGCTCTGGGGCCAACGTCCTGACTTTC.

The chain is built from TRBV6-5 and TRBJ2-7; D is unresolved. Trimming pared 6 bases from V and 3 bases from J, leaving 9 bases between. CDR1 is MNHEY and CDR2 is SVGAGI in the germline V gene. The CDR3 is 12 residues long. CDR3: CASSPTGYEQYF. The CDR3 DNA reads TGTGCCAGCAGCCCGACGGGCTACGAGCAGTACTTC.

The chain is built from TRBV28 and TRBJ2-2; D might be TRBD1 (5 bases). Germline V gives CDR1 MDHEN, CDR2 SYDVKM. Trimming cost V 5 bases and J 8 bases, with 15 bases left between them. The CDR3 sequence is 14 residues long. CDR3 region: CASSHLWGPGELFF. The CDR3 DNA follows: TGTGCCAGCAGTCACCTCTGGGGCCCAGGGGAGCTGTTTTTT.

This clone was recorded only once. The V gene is TRBV10-3, the J gene TRBJ2-3; a weak D match, TRBD2 (5 bases). Deletions cut 3 bases from V and 0 bases from J, with 13 bases between. Germline V gene lookup returns CDR1 ENHRY and CDR2 SYGVKD. The CDR3 runs 16 residues. The CDR3 DNA sequence: TGTGCCATCAGTGATCCTCGGGTAGCGAGCACAGATACGCAGTATTTT. This codes for CAISDPRVASTDTQYF.

The CDR3 sequence is CASSQLAGGTDTQYF. The CDR3 DNA sequence: TGTGCCAGCAGCCAACTAGCGGGGGGTACAGATACGCAGTATTTT. The chain carries TRBV14 and TRBJ2-3, with TRBD2 matching over 11 bases. V lost 2 bases and J lost 3; bases outside the gene matches: 1. CDR3 length: 15 residues. Germline lookup yields CDR1 SGHDN and CDR2 FVKESK.

This clone was counted once. The chain couples TRBV18 to TRBJ2-1; possibly TRBD2 for D (5 bases). With 6 bases removed from V and 4 bases from J, the gap between germline ends came to 10 bases. This CDR3 spans 13 amino acids. The germline V gene has CDR1 KGHSH and CDR2 LQKENI. CDR3 sequence (DNA): TGTGCCAGCTCTCCGGACTTATACAATGAGCAGTTCTTC. This gives the protein CASSPDLYNEQFF.

This clone has a single count. The chain links TRBV27 to TRBJ2-1; TRBD1 matches at 12 bases. CDR3 length: 15 residues. The V and J ends lost 11 bases and 7 bases, in that order; junction bases with no gene match: 12. Germline CDR1 and CDR2: MNHEY and SMNVEV (reference sequence). The CDR3 is CAARGPGQGANEQFF. In DNA form, the CDR3 reads TGTGCCGCCCGGGGACCGGGACAGGGGGCGAATGAGCAGTTCTTC.

In this sample, this clone turned up once. The chain joins TRBV19 to TRBJ2-1, with 10 bases aligning to TRBD2. CDR3 length: 18 residues. Looked up from germline, CDR1 is LNHDA and CDR2 is SQIVND (reference sequence). The junction had 16 bases not matched to a gene; V was cut back by 7 bases and J by 4 bases. The chain's CDR3 is CASTARSGGAFIYNEQFF. CDR3 DNA sequence: TGTGCCAGTACCGCTAGGAGCGGGGGGGCTTTTATATACAATGAGCAGTTCTTC.

The chain has TRBV15 and TRBJ2-2; D not resolved. This CDR3 comprises 15 residues. V shed 0 bases and J shed 4 bases, with 9 bases lying between them. The germline gives CDR1 LNHNV, CDR2 YYDKDF (reference sequence). As DNA, the CDR3 is TGTGCCACCAGCAGAGATAACACCCTCACCGGGGAGCTGTTTTTT. It translates to CATSRDNTLTGELFF.

The rearrangement uses TRBV2 and TRBJ2-5; 10 nucleotides agree with TRBD2. Judging by the DNA end, TRBJ2-7 fits better; the J call may be wrong. Per germline, CDR1 SNHLY and CDR2 FYNNEI. This CDR3 has 16 amino acids. CDR3 DNA sequence: TGTGCCAGCAGGGGATATCTAGCGGGGGAGAAGTACGAGCAGTACTTC. Encoded protein: CASRGYLAGEKYEQYF.

This chain links TRBV21-1 with TRBJ2-7; the tabulated D call, TRBD1, remains unverified against the DNA. TRBV21-1 is described as a pseudogene. The CDR3 runs to 12 residues. DNA for the CDR3: TGTGCCAGCGTGGGCAGGGATGACGAGCAGTACTTC. Its protein is CASVGRDDEQYF.

The chain links TRBV27 to TRBJ2-7; 8 positions agree with TRBD1. V shed 4 bases and J 5 bases; nucleotides not matched to a gene: 13. The CDR3 has 16 amino acids. Looked up from germline, CDR1 is MNHEY and CDR2 is SMNVEV (reference sequence). The CDR3 is CASSSGQGAFFHEQYF. The CDR3, as DNA: TGTGCCAGCAGTTCAGGGCAGGGGGCTTTTTTCCACGAGCAGTACTTC.

Turning to this clone: The same CDR3 is also encoded by other DNA sequences in this sample. The chain recombines TRBV27 with TRBJ1-1, with D unresolved. Germline CDR1 reads MNHEY; CDR2 reads SMNVEV (reference sequence). The ends were cut back, 6 bases at V and 5 bases at J, with 16 bases in the middle. This CDR3 has 14 residues. CDR3 nucleotides: TGTGCCAGCAGCCCCCGATACCGCGGTACTGAAGCTTTCTTT. Its protein product is CASSPRYRGTEAFF.

The chain is built from TRBV29-1 and TRBJ1-2; D remains ambiguous. CDR1 is SQVTM and CDR2 is ANQGSEA in the germline V gene. Trimming took 1 base from V and 8 from J, leaving 14 bases between them. There are 13 residues in the CDR3. The CDR3 is CSVEVLGGSGYTF. The CDR3 DNA sequence: TGCAGCGTTGAAGTATTGGGAGGGAGCGGCTACACCTTC.

The J gene is TRBJ2-3, the V gene TRBV5-1; D is unclear. CDR1 SGHRS and CDR2 YFSETQ come from the germline V gene. With 6 bases removed from V and 0 bases from J, the gap between germline ends came to 11 bases. The CDR3 loop spans 14 amino acids. The CDR3 spells CASKLAASTDTQYF. The CDR3 nucleotides are TGCGCCAGCAAGTTGGCGGCTAGCACAGATACGCAGTATTTT.

Points on this clone: The junction shows a germline mismatch at one end, possibly a read error. V is TRBV13 and J is TRBJ2-6; tentatively, D is TRBD1 (5 bases). Germline lookup yields CDR1 PRHDT and CDR2 FYEKMQ (reference sequence). The CDR3 contains 14 residues. The CDR3 loop is CASRRTSGANGLTF. CDR3 nucleotide sequence: TGTGCCAGCAGGAGGACCTCTGGGGCCAACGGCCTGACTTTC.

J is TRBJ2-1 and V is TRBV5-4; 7 nucleotides align to TRBD2. The junction had 5 bases not matched to a gene; V was cut back by 2 bases and J by 3 bases. CDR1 and CDR2 (germline): SGHNT, YYREEE (reference sequence). The CDR3 covers 15 residues. DNA of the CDR3: TGTGCCAGCAGCTTCGCTAGCGGAAACTACAATGAGCAGTTCTTC. Translated: CASSFASGNYNEQFF.

V usage is TRBV6-4 and J usage is TRBJ2-3; 8 nucleotides agree with TRBD2. Germline CDR1 reads MRHNA; CDR2 reads SNTAGT. The J segment lost 4 bases and the V segment lost 3 bases, leaving 6 bases of the junction unmatched. The CDR3 is 15 amino acids. The CDR3, as DNA: TGTGCCAGCAGTGAGGGACTAGGCGCAGCAGATACGCAGTATTTT. Encoded protein: CASSEGLGAADTQYF.

V is TRBV7-2 and J is TRBJ2-7; 8 bases match TRBD2. V shed 4 bases, J shed 3 bases, and the junction held 8 bases outside the gene matches. The germline V gene has CDR1 SGHTA and CDR2 FQGNSA. This CDR3 contains 15 residues. In DNA, the CDR3 is TGTGCCAGCAGCTCCACTAGCGGTAAATTCTACGAGCAGTACTTC. Its translation: CASSSTSGKFYEQYF.

The V and J genes are TRBV13 and TRBJ2-7; 7 nucleotides align to TRBD1. V shed 4 bases and J 5 bases; nucleotides not matched to a gene: 8. Germline V gives CDR1 PRHDT, CDR2 FYEKMQ (reference sequence). CDR3 length equals 14 residues. The CDR3 DNA reads TGTGCCAGCAGCTCACAGACAGGGATGAACGAGCAGTACTTC. Amino acid sequence: CASSSQTGMNEQYF.

The CDR3: CASSHDRDPPYEQYF. The CDR3 DNA sequence: TGTGCCAGCAGCCACGACAGGGACCCTCCTTACGAGCAGTACTTC. V is TRBV5-4 and J is TRBJ2-7; 7 bases align to TRBD1. Germline V gene lookup returns CDR1 SGHNT and CDR2 YYREEE (reference sequence). Trimming took 4 bases from V and 4 from J; bases not matched to a gene: 11. The CDR3 has 15 residues.

This clone was detected only a few times. The chain combines TRBV7-2 with TRBJ2-2; tentatively, D is TRBD2 (6 bases). The ends were cut back, 1 base at V and 5 bases at J, with 17 bases in the middle. This CDR3 comprises 17 residues. Per germline, CDR1 SGHTA and CDR2 FQGNSA. CDR3 region: CASSLGVRGGGTGELFF. CDR3 sequence (DNA): TGTGCCAGCAGCTTAGGGGTGAGGGGCGGAGGGACCGGGGAGCTGTTTTTT.

This rearrangement joins TRBV2 to TRBJ2-5; 10 bases fit TRBD1. The CDR3 is 15 amino acids. Germline CDR1 reads SNHLY; CDR2 reads FYNNEI. J gave up 1 base and V 4 bases, and 3 bases lay outside the gene matches. The CDR3 DNA follows: TGTGCCAGCAGTGGGACAGGGGGACGCCAAGAGACCCAGTACTTC. Translation: CASSGTGGRQETQYF. The full variable domain, its missing parts supplied by reference TRBV2 and TRBJ2-5, is EPEVTQTPSHQVTQMGQEVILRCVPISNHLYFYWYRQILGQKVEFLVSFYNNEISEKSEIFDDQFSVERPDGSNFTLKIRSTKLEDSAMYFCASSGTGGRQETQYFGPGTRLLVL.